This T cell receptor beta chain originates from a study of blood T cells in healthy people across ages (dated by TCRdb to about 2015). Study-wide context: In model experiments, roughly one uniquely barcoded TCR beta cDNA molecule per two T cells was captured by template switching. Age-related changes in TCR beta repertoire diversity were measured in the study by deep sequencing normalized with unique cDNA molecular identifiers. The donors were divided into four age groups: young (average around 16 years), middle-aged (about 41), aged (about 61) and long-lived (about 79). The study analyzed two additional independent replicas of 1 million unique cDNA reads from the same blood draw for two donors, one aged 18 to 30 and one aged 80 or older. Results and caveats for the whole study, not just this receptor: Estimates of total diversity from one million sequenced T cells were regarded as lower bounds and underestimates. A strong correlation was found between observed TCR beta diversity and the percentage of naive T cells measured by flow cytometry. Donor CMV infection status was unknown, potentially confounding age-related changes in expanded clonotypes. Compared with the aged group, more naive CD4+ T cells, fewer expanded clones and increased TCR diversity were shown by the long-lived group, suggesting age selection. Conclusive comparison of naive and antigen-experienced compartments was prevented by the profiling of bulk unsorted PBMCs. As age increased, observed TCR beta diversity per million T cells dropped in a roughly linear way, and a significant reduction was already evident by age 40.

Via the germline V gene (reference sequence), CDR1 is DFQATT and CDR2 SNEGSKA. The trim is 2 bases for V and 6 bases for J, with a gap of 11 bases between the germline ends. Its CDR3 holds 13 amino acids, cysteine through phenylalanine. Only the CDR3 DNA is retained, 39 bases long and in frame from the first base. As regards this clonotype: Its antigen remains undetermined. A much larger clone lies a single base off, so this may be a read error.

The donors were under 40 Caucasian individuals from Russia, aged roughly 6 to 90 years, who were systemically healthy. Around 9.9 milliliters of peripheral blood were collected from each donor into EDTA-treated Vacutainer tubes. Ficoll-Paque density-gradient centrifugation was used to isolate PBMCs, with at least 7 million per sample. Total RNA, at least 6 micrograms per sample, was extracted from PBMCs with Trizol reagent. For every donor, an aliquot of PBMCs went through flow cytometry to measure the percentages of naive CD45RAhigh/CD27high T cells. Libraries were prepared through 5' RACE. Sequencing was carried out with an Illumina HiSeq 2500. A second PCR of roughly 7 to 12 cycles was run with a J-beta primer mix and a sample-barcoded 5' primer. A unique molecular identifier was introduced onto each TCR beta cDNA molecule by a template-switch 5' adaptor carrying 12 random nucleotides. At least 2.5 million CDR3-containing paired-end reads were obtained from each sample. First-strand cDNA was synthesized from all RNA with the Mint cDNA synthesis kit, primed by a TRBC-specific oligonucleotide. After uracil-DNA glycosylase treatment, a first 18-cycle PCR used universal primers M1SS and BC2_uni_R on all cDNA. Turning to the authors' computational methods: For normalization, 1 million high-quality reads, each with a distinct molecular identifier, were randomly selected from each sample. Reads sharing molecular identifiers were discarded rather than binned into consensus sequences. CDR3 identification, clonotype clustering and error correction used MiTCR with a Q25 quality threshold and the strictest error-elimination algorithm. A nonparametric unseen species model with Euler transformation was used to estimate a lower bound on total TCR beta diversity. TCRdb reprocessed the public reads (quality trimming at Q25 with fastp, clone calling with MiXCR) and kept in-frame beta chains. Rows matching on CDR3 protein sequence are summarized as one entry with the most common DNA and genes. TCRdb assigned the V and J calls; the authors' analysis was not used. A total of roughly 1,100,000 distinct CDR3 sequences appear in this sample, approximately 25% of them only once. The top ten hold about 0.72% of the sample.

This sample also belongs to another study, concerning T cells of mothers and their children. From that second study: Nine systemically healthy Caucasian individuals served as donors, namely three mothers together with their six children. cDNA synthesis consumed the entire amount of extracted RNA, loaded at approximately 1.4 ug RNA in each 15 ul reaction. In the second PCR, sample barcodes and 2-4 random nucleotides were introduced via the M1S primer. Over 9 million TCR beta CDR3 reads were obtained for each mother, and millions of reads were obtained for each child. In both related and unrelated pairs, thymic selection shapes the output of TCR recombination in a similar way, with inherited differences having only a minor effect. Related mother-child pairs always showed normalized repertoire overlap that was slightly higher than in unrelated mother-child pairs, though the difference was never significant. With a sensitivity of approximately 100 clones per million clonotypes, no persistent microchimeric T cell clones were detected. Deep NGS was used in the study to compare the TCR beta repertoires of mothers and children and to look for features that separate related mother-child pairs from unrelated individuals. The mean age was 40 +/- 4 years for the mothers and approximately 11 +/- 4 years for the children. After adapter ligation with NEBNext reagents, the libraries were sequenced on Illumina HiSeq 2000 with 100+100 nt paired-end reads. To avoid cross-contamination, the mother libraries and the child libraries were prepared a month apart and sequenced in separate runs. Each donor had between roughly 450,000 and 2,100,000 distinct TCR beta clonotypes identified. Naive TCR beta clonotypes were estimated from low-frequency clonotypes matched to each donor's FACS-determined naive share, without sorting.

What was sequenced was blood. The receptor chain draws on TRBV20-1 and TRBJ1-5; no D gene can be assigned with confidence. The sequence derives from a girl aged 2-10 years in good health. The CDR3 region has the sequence CSARTAEFQPQHF. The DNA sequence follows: TGCAGTGCTAGAACTGCAGAATTTCAGCCCCAGCATTTT.